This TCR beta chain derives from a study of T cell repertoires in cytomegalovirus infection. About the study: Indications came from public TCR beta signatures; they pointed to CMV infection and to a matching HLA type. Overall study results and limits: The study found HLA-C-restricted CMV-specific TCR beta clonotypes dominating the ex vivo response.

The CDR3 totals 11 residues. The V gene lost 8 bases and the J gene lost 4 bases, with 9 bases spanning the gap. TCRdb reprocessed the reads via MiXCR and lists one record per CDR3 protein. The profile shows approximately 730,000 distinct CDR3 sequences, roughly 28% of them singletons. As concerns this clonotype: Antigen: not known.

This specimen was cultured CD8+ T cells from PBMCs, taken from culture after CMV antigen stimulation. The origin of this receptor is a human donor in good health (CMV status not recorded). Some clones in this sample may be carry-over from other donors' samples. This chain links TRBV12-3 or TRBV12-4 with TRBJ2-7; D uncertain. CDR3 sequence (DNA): TGTGCCAGCGGTGCCGTATACGAGCAGTACTTC. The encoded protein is CASGAVYEQYF.